This TCR beta chain was documented in a study of CD8+ T cells in alopecia areata (dated by TCRdb to between 2017 and 2018). Concerning the study at large: The treated patients took part in an open-label pilot trial in which moderate-to-severe alopecia areata was treated with oral tofacitinib at 5 to 10 mg twice daily. Patients stayed on tofacitinib for 6 to 18 months and then had 6 months of follow-up off drug so that delayed response and recurrence could be assessed. High-throughput TCRbeta sequencing was used to examine T cell clonal expansion in alopecia areata in both the C3H/HeJ mouse model and human patients. Scalp tissue and sorted CD4+ and CD8+ peripheral blood T cells from patchy and totalis/universalis alopecia areata patients and from healthy controls were covered by human TCRbeta sequencing. Biopsies were taken from tofacitinib-treated patients at baseline and at 4 and 24 weeks of treatment, and a later scalp biopsy was taken in several of the tofacitinib-treated patients. Scalp clonality was compared among normal scalp (n=4), patchy alopecia areata scalp (n=8), and alopecia totalis/universalis scalp (n=8). RNA came from the PAXgene miRNA kit for fixed scalp, the miRNeasy kit for PBMCs, and the RNeasy kit for mouse skin. TCRbeta CDR3 regions were amplified by immunoSEQ multiplex PCR using 35 Vbeta forward and 13 Jbeta reverse primers. The study at large found these results: Compared with normal scalp, lesional scalp, particularly in alopecia totalis/universalis, had higher clonality and more expanded CD8+ clones, which suggests antigenic drive. TCR sequences shared between patients were less clear than in mice, possibly partly because of HLA diversity in the patient population. Unlike mouse skin, where gammadelta T cells dominate, normal human skin contains resident alphabeta T cells that get sequenced too, which complicates analysis of the scalp TCR repertoire.

For CDR1 and CDR2, the germline V gene lists SGHRS and YFSETQ. The V end loses 4 bases and the J end loses 5 bases, and a stretch of 10 bases separates them. Counted from cysteine to phenylalanine, this CDR3 has 13 amino acids. Solely the CDR3 DNA is kept, with 39 bases framed from the first base. Details on this clone: No antigen is known for it. Per-base quality was not reported, and no clone a single base away is much larger than it.

Interpreted using the paper, the time point label stands for: baseline before oral tofacitinib. Lesional scalp punch biopsies and peripheral blood were obtained from alopecia areata patients. PBMCs were isolated by density centrifugation and stained for CD3, CD4 and CD8, after which CD4+ and CD8+ T cells were sorted on a FACSAria. To prepare the library, the immunoSEQ multiplex PCR assay was applied. To provide template for TCR sequencing, every sample had RNA extracted and reverse transcribed into cDNA. First-strand cDNA was synthesized using SuperScript III with a 2:1 mix of oligo-dT and random hexamers. A synthetic immune receptor repertoire was used to gauge amplification bias, and whatever bias remained was removed computationally. In the paper's pipeline: Raw reads were preprocessed to remove errors, and CDR3 was defined by IMGT conventions from the conserved cysteine to phenylalanine. Clonality was computed by normalizing Shannon entropy by log2 of the number of productive unique TCRs and subtracting the result from 1. Scalp TCRbeta sequences were cross-referenced with sorted blood CD4 and CD8 repertoires so that the CD4 or CD8 identity of scalp clones could be inferred. TCRdb obtained this table from immuneACCESS and retained in-frame rearrangements with V and J assigned. These tables miss some clones; where compared with another copy, unresolved V genes account for less than half of the shortfall, and the remainder is unexplained. V and J calls and clone size are as listed in that table; D and trimming were resolved from the DNA. This sample holds roughly 250,000 clones; 65% to 70% were observed only once. The ten largest clones represent approximately 1.2% of the sample.

The chain is assembled from TRBV5-1 and TRBJ2-1, with the D segment identity uncertain. The starting material was CD4+ T cells sorted from blood, obtained at week 0. The TCR comes from a human donor with alopecia areata. Read as DNA, the sequence is TGCGCCAGCAGCGTTCAGGCCGACAATGAGCAGTTCTTC. This encodes CASSVQADNEQFF.